This T cell receptor (beta chain) stems from a study of blood T cells in healthy people across ages. Regarding this clonotype: Its target is not known.

Points from the study as a whole: The study could not conclusively compare naive and antigen-experienced cells, given its unsorted PBMCs. CMV status of donors was not determined, possibly confounding expanded clonotype changes.

Extractions gave at least 5.5 micrograms of total RNA per sample. This CDR3 contains 14 residues. Trimming pared 7 bases from V and 0 bases from J, leaving 10 bases between. CDR1 is MGHDK, CDR2 SYGVNS, per germline. With a J-beta primer mix and a sample-barcoded 5' primer, a second PCR ran 7 to 11 cycles. TCRdb independently ran MiXCR on the 5' RACE reads; one entry per CDR3 protein. The sample gives approximately 1.5 million distinct CDR3 sequences, roughly two fifths of which show up once; around 4% is in the top ten. The sequence was collected from a woman aged 18 to 35 in good health. The chain recombines TRBV25-1 with TRBJ2-1; possibly TRBD2 for D (6 bases). Sequenced: blood. CDR3 DNA sequence: TGTGCCAGCATGTACGGGAGCTCCTACAATGAGCAGTTCTTC. Protein sequence: CASMYGSSYNEQFF.